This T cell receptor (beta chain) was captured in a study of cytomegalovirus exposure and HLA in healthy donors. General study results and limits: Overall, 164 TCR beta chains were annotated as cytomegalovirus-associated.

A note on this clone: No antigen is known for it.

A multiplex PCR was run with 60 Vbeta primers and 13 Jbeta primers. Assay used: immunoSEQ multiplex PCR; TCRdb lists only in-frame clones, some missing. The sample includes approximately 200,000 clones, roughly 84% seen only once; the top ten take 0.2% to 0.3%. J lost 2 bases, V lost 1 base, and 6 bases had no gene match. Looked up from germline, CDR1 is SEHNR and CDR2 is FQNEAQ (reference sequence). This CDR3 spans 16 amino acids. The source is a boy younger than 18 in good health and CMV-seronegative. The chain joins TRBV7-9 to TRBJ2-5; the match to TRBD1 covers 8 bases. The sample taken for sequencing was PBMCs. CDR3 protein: CASSLGQGARQETQYF. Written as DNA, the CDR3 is TGTGCCAGCAGCTTAGGCCAGGGGGCGAGGCAAGAGACCCAGTACTTC.